Following are 24 T cell receptor beta chains from one sample sequenced in a study of cytomegalovirus exposure and HLA in healthy donors. The data were produced by immunoSEQ multiplex PCR, yet TCRdb's version contains in-frame clones alone and is incomplete. This sample yields about 280,000 clones, of which around 87% are seen a single time; over 0.7% belongs to the top ten. Sequencing used PBMCs. Every receptor here comes from a woman between 18 and 29 years old in good health and CMV-seronegative.

As concerns this clone: The junction and the germline gene differ at one end; a read error may be behind it. The chain is built from TRBV13 and TRBJ1-5, with a tentative D call TRBD1 (5 bases). Germline-derived CDR1 and CDR2 are PRHDT and FYEKMQ (reference sequence). This CDR3 spans 14 amino acids. As DNA, the CDR3 is TGTGCCAGCAGCCAAGGCGACAGCACTCAGCCCCAGCATTTT. Translating gives CASSQGDSTQPQHF.

J is TRBJ1-2 and V is TRBV13; D remains unclear. The V gene lost 0 bases and the J gene lost 4 bases, with 6 bases spanning the gap. CDR3 length equals 13 residues. Germline CDR1 and CDR2: PRHDT and FYEKMQ (reference sequence). CDR3 in amino acids: CASSLGSGYGYTF. The CDR3, as DNA: TGTGCCAGCAGCTTAGGCTCCGGCTATGGCTACACCTTC.

The rearrangement uses TRBV4-1 and TRBJ1-5, with no clear D. The CDR3 runs to 17 residues. Per germline, CDR1 MGHRA and CDR2 YSYEKL. V was pared by 1 base and J by 2 bases, with 15 bases between. The CDR3 nucleotides are TGCGCCAGCAGCCAAGGGGATGGGAGAGGAGGCAATCAGCCCCAGCATTTT. It specifies CASSQGDGRGGNQPQHF.

The chain uses TRBV5-6 and TRBJ2-3, with 10 bases that match TRBD2. The germline V gene has CDR1 SGHDT and CDR2 YYEEEE. After removal of 3 bases from V and 6 bases from J, the junction contained 13 bases not matched to a gene. The CDR3 contains 17 residues. The CDR3 region has the DNA TGTGCCAGCAGCTCAGAAGCCGGGACTAGCGCCTCCGATACGCAGTATTTT. It is translated as CASSSEAGTSASDTQYF.

About this clone itself: The conserved closing phenylalanine or tryptophan is absent in this CDR3, likely reflecting a read error. It is unclear where the CDR3 begins or ends on the DNA, so no DNA is shown, and the CDR3 is as TCRdb lists it. J is TRBJ1-2 and V is TRBV13; whether TRBD1, the table's D call, matches the DNA was not checked. Counting both end residues, the CDR3 totals 14 amino acids. Germline CDR1 and CDR2: PRHDT and FYEKMQ (reference sequence). The CDR3 sequence: CASSPDLGDRGLEN.

This clone was counted a few times. The chain uses TRBV5-1 and TRBJ1-1; no clear D. CDR3 length: 14 amino acids. V was shortened by 0 bases and J by 11 bases, with 17 bases between the two germline ends. The germline gives CDR1 SGHRS, CDR2 YFSETQ. For the CDR3, the DNA is TGCGCCAGCAGCTTGGGATCAGGCCTCGAGATGGCTTTCTTT. Its translation is CASSLGSGLEMAFF.

The chain uses TRBV30 and TRBJ2-7, with D possibly matching TRBD1 (6 bases). V was shortened by 4 bases and J by 3 bases, with 16 bases between the two germline ends. CDR1 GTSNPN and CDR2 SVGIG come from the germline V gene (reference sequence). The CDR3 runs to 14 residues. CDR3 residues: CAWNPGWGRYEQYF. Here the CDR3 DNA reads TGTGCCTGGAATCCCGGGTGGGGGCGCTACGAGCAGTACTTC. Drawing the rest from reference TRBV30 and TRBJ2-7, the complete variable domain is SQTIHQWPATLVQPVGSPLSLECTVEGTSNPNLYWYRQAAGRGLQLLFYSVGIGQISSEVPQNLSASRPQDRQFILSSKKLLLSDSGFYLCAWNPGWGRYEQYFGPGTRLTVT.

This clone was recorded once. The V call is TRBV28, the J call TRBJ2-1; 11 nucleotides match TRBD2. CDR3 size: 18 residues. CDR1 and CDR2 from the germline V gene are MDHEN and SYDVKM. The V gene end was trimmed by 3 bases and the J gene end by 3 bases; junction bases not matched to a gene: 10. CDR3 residues: CASSLSPWTSGRYNEQFF. In DNA form, the CDR3 reads TGTGCCAGCAGTTTGTCACCCTGGACTAGCGGGCGCTACAATGAGCAGTTCTTC.

This clone showed up just a few times. CDR3 in amino acids: CASRYTGGNQPQHF. As DNA, the CDR3 is TGTGCCAGCAGATATACAGGGGGCAATCAGCCCCAGCATTTT. The chain combines TRBV27 with TRBJ1-5; 7 nucleotides agree with TRBD1. CDR3 length: 14 amino acids. Germline lookup yields CDR1 MNHEY and CDR2 SMNVEV (reference sequence). Germline trimming cut 6 bases from V and 2 bases from J; bases unmatched to any gene: 4.

The chain carries TRBV10-3 and TRBJ2-7, with TRBD2 identical over 7 bases. CDR1 and CDR2 from the germline V gene are ENHRY and SYGVKD. There are 13 residues in the CDR3. Unmatched junction bases numbered 8, after V lost 8 bases and J lost 4 bases. In nucleotides, the CDR3 is TGTGCCATCTCGGCAGCGGGACTTTACGAGCAGTACTTC. This translates into CAISAAGLYEQYF.

This chain joins TRBV6-1 and TRBJ2-5; D is perhaps TRBD2 (7 bases). Germline lookup yields CDR1 MNHNS and CDR2 SASEGT. The V end was cut by 2 bases, the J end by 2 bases, with 12 bases between. The CDR3 covers 15 residues. CDR3 nucleotides: TGTGCCAGCAGTGAAATGGGAGGGGGTCAAGAGACCCAGTACTTC. Amino acids: CASSEMGGGQETQYF.

The gene calls are TRBV6-1 and TRBJ1-1; the D is unclear. Between the trimmed V and J ends, which lost 1 base and 5 bases, there was a span of 14 bases. The CDR3 spans 15 residues. Looked up from germline, CDR1 is MNHNS and CDR2 is SASEGT. CDR3: CASSEVPEGGTEAFF. Here the CDR3 DNA reads TGTGCCAGCAGTGAAGTACCAGAAGGAGGTACTGAAGCTTTCTTT.

The chain carries TRBV30 and TRBJ1-2, with D unresolved. V lost 3 bases, J lost 8 bases, and 13 bases lay in between. The germline gives CDR1 GTSNPN, CDR2 SVGIG (reference sequence). This CDR3 has 12 amino acids. CDR3 in amino acids: CAWREARGGYTF. The CDR3 DNA reads as TGTGCCTGGAGAGAGGCCAGAGGAGGCTACACCTTC.

J is TRBJ1-4 and V is TRBV30; 10 bases agree with TRBD1. Germline CDR1 reads GTSNPN; CDR2 reads SVGIG (reference sequence). The CDR3 has 15 amino acids. The V segment lost 4 bases and the J segment 4 bases; nucleotides outside the gene matches: 6. The CDR3, as DNA: TGTGCCTGGACCGGGACAGGGGAACTTAATGAAAAACTGTTTTTT. Amino acids: CAWTGTGELNEKLFF.

The J gene is TRBJ2-5, the V gene TRBV7-6, with 8 bases fitting TRBD2. Germline V gene data show CDR1 as SGHVS and CDR2 as FNYEAQ. With 4 bases clipped from V and 4 bases from J, the junction kept 8 bases outside the gene matches. CDR3 length equals 15 residues. The CDR3 spells CASSSPTGGRETQYF. In DNA form, the CDR3 reads TGTGCCAGCAGCTCCCCGACGGGAGGGCGAGAGACCCAGTACTTC.

The rearrangement links TRBV14 to TRBJ2-5; 7 bases fit TRBD2. In germline, CDR1 is SGHDN, CDR2 FVKESK. The V segment lost 2 bases and the J segment 5 bases; nucleotides outside the gene matches: 11. The CDR3 sequence is 16 residues long. In DNA, the CDR3 is TGTGCCAGCAGCCAACTCGGAGTAGCGGGTCCCGAGACCCAGTACTTC. Encoded protein: CASSQLGVAGPETQYF.

The rearrangement joins TRBV7-8 to TRBJ2-7; TRBD1 is a possible D gene (6 bases). Trimming pared 5 bases from V and 3 bases from J, leaving 8 bases between. Germline values: CDR1 SGHVS, CDR2 FQNEAQ. The CDR3 spans 12 residues. DNA of the CDR3: TGTGCCAGCAGCAGACAGGTCTACGAGCAGTACTTC. This translates into CASSRQVYEQYF.

Only one count was recorded for this clone. The chain couples TRBV25-1 to TRBJ1-6; TRBD1 matches at 8 bases. The CDR3 spans 16 residues. Germline CDR1 is MGHDK and CDR2 is SYGVNS. Trimming removed 2 bases from V and 3 bases from J; junction bases left unmatched: 3. CDR3 bases: TGTGCCAGCAGTGAAGACAGGGGCCTCTATAATTCACCCCTCCACTTT. Its protein product is CASSEDRGLYNSPLHF.

The chain has TRBV10-1 and TRBJ2-1; no clear D gene. This CDR3 has 14 residues. Germline V CDR1 and CDR2: WNHNN, SYGVQD (reference sequence). The V end was cut by 2 bases, the J end by 1 base, with 6 bases between. The CDR3 region is CASSETESYNEQFF. CDR3 nucleotides: TGCGCCAGCAGTGAGACTGAATCCTACAATGAGCAGTTCTTC.

V usage is TRBV7-3 and J usage is TRBJ2-2, with 7 bases aligning to TRBD1. Germline CDR1 is SGHTA and CDR2 is FQGTGA. This CDR3 comprises 15 residues. Trimming at V came to 5 bases and at J to 5 bases, leaving 8 bases not matched to a gene. The CDR3 DNA reads as TGTGCCAGCAGCCCCAACAGGGGTCCAACCGGGGAGCTGTTTTTT. The encoded protein is CASSPNRGPTGELFF.

J is TRBJ2-1 and V is TRBV27; 10 positions match TRBD2. V lost 6 bases to trimming and J lost 12 bases; unmatched junction nucleotides: 14. Germline V gives CDR1 MNHEY, CDR2 SMNVEV (reference sequence). This CDR3 comprises 15 residues. The CDR3 region has the DNA TGTGCCAGCAGGATTCTGGCTAGCGGGAGAGTTGGGCAGTTCTTC. It yields the protein CASRILASGRVGQFF.

The rearrangement uses TRBV27 and TRBJ2-6; a possible D gene is TRBD1 (5 bases). Germline V gives CDR1 MNHEY, CDR2 SMNVEV (reference sequence). V was shortened by 6 bases and J by 5 bases, with 20 bases between the two germline ends. CDR3 length: 17 residues. The CDR3 DNA reads TGTGCCAGCAGGCCGGTAACGCAGGGTGGGAGGGCCAACGTCCTGACTTTC. This gives the protein CASRPVTQGGRANVLTF. Complete variable domain (other parts from reference TRBV27 and TRBJ2-6): EAQVTQNPRYLITVTGKKLTVTCSQNMNHEYMSWYRQDPGLGLRQIYYSMNVEVTDKGDVPEGYKVSRKEKRNFPLILESPSPNQTSLYFCASRPVTQGGRANVLTFGAGSRLTVL.

The chain combines TRBV19 with TRBJ1-1; 8 bases agree with TRBD1. The CDR3 has 14 residues. Germline CDR1 reads LNHDA; CDR2 reads SQIVND (reference sequence). V gave up 7 bases and J gave up 0 bases; unmatched junction bases: 4. This CDR3 is CASTADRVNTEAFF. The CDR3 nucleotides are TGTGCCAGTACCGCGGACAGGGTGAACACTGAAGCTTTCTTT.

This chain joins TRBV19 and TRBJ1-2; 10 bases fit TRBD1. V trimming: 4 bases; J trimming: 4 bases; junction bases outside the gene matches: 3. Germline-derived CDR1 and CDR2 are LNHDA and SQIVND (reference sequence). The CDR3 extends over 14 amino acids. The CDR3 DNA reads TGTGCCAGTAGTAGCCGGGACAGGGGCTATGGCTACACCTTC. Its translation is CASSSRDRGYGYTF.